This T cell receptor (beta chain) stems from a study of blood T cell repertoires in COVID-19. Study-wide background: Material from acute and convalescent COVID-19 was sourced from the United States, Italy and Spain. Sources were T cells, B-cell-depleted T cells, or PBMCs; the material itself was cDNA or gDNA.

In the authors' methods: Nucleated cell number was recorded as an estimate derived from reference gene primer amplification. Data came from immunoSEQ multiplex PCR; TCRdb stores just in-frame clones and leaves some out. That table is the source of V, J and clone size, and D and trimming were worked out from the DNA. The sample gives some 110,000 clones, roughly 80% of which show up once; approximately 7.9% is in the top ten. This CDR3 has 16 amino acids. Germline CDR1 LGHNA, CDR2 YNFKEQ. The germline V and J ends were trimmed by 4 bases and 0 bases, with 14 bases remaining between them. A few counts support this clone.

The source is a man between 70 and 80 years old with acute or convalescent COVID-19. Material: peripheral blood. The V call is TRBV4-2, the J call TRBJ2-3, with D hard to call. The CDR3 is CASSRRDVESTDTQYF. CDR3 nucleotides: TGTGCCAGCAGCCGCAGAGACGTGGAGAGCACAGATACGCAGTATTTT.